These 9 T cell receptor beta chains originate from one sample sequenced in a study of post-analysis software for immune sequencing data. Study-wide findings and caveats: In patients, TRBV5-6, TRBV5-1 and TRBV20-1 belonged to four or five TRBV segments found more frequently than in controls.

Built from TCR beta cDNA, the libraries had unique molecular identifiers in them. From the PCR reads, TCRdb called clonotypes with MiXCR, one entry per CDR3 protein. This table has about 570,000 distinct CDR3 sequences, around 34% appearing once. The antigens these receptors bind are not known. Material: blood. The receptors stem from a girl younger than 18 with multiple sclerosis.

CDR3 region: CSLVTGGVVYEQYF. CDR3 DNA: TGCAGCCTCGTTACTGGCGGGGTGGTCTACGAGCAGTACTTC. The J gene is TRBJ2-7, the V gene TRBV20-1; TRBD2 is a possible D gene (6 bases). Germline CDR1 reads DFQATT; CDR2 reads SNEGSKA (reference sequence). CDR3 length: 14 amino acids.

The chain couples TRBV6-2 or TRBV6-3 to TRBJ2-7; D might be TRBD2 (7 bases). Germline V CDR1 and CDR2: MNHEY, SVGEGT. The V and J ends lost 6 bases and 3 bases respectively, with 18 bases between them. The CDR3 has 15 residues. CDR3 in DNA: TGTGCCAGCAGCCCCTGGGGGCGGGAGAACTACGAGCAGTACTTC. Amino acid sequence: CASSPWGRENYEQYF.

The chain recombines TRBV7-9 with TRBJ2-3; 7 nucleotides match TRBD2. V shed 1 base and J 4 bases; nucleotides not matched to a gene: 5. The germline V gene encodes CDR1 SEHNR and CDR2 FQNEAQ (reference sequence). CDR3 length: 15 amino acids. DNA of the CDR3: TGTGCCAGCAGCTTAGGGCTAGCGGTTCCAGATACGCAGTATTTT. As protein: CASSLGLAVPDTQYF.

CDR3 in amino acids: CASSLSLPRALKGTNEKLFF. The DNA for the CDR3 is TGCGCCAGCAGCTTGTCTCTTCCGCGAGCCCTAAAGGGAACTAATGAAAAACTGTTTTTT. The chain couples TRBV5-1 to TRBJ1-4; D remains unclear. CDR3 size: 20 residues. Germline-derived CDR1 and CDR2 are SGHRS and YFSETQ. Trimming cost V 1 base and J 1 base, with 23 bases left between them. Complete variable domain (other parts from reference TRBV5-1 and TRBJ1-4): KAGVTQTPRYLIKTRGQQVTLSCSPISGHRSVSWYQQTPGQGLQFLFEYFSETQRNKGNFPGRFSGRQFSNSRSEMNVSTLELGDSALYLCASSLSLPRALKGTNEKLFFGSGTQLSVL.

The rearrangement links TRBV20-1 to TRBJ2-3; 7 bases line up with TRBD2. V gave up 0 bases and J gave up 1 base; unmatched junction bases: 1. CDR1 is DFQATT and CDR2 is SNEGSKA in the germline V gene (reference sequence). This CDR3 has 14 residues. CDR3 bases: TGCAGTGCTAGAGAGCTAGCGGGCACAGATACGCAGTATTTT. Translating gives CSARELAGTDTQYF.

This chain uses TRBV20-1 with TRBJ2-3; unclear D gene. Germline CDR1 is DFQATT and CDR2 is SNEGSKA (reference sequence). There are 14 residues in the CDR3. Trimming removed 4 bases from V and 0 bases from J, with 11 bases in between. The DNA for the CDR3 is TGCAGTGCTAATCGAGTCCCCAGCACAGATACGCAGTATTTT. Protein product: CSANRVPSTDTQYF.

The chain is built from TRBV2 and TRBJ1-1, with unresolved D. CDR1 SNHLY and CDR2 FYNNEI come from the germline V gene. The V gene lost 6 bases and the J gene lost 2 bases, with 7 bases spanning the gap. This CDR3 is 12 amino acids long. This CDR3 reads CASRYRNTEAFF. The CDR3 DNA reads as TGTGCCAGCAGATACAGAAACACTGAAGCTTTCTTT.

This sequence joins TRBV6-5 and TRBJ1-5; 7 positions match TRBD1. With 6 bases clipped from V and 6 bases from J, the junction kept 8 bases outside the gene matches. The CDR3 runs to 14 residues. CDR1 and CDR2 from the germline V gene are MNHEY and SVGAGI. The CDR3 loop reads CASSPQGGGQPQHF. In DNA form, the CDR3 reads TGTGCCAGCAGCCCTCAGGGGGGGGGTCAGCCCCAGCATTTT.

This clonotype has only a few counts. This chain links TRBV5-1 with TRBJ1-5; 7 nucleotides match TRBD1. Germline values: CDR1 SGHRS, CDR2 YFSETQ. Unmatched junction bases numbered 11, after V lost 4 bases and J lost 7 bases. The CDR3 sequence is 15 residues long. This chain's CDR3 is CASSRGGGREQPQHF. As DNA, the CDR3 is TGCGCCAGCAGCCGAGGAGGGGGCCGAGAACAGCCCCAGCATTTT.